Only one count was recorded for the clone carrying this TCR beta chain. This specimen belongs to a study of shared clonotypes between healthy human individuals. Germline CDR1 SNHLY, CDR2 FYNNEI. The CDR3 extends over 10 amino acids. V was shortened by 8 bases and J by 6 bases, with 7 bases between the two germline ends. Measured with immunoSEQ multiplex PCR; TCRdb has only the in-frame clones, and not every one. The sample lists 1,500,000 or so clones, around 98.5% occurring once. The V gene is TRBV2, the J gene TRBJ1-2, with D unresolved. The specimen was naive CD4+ T cells sorted from blood. As to subset: CD45RA+ positively selected. This sequence originates from a man between 25 and 39 years old in good health. For the CDR3, the DNA is TGTGCCAGCTCTAAGAATGGCTACACCTTC. Translated: CASSKNGYTF.